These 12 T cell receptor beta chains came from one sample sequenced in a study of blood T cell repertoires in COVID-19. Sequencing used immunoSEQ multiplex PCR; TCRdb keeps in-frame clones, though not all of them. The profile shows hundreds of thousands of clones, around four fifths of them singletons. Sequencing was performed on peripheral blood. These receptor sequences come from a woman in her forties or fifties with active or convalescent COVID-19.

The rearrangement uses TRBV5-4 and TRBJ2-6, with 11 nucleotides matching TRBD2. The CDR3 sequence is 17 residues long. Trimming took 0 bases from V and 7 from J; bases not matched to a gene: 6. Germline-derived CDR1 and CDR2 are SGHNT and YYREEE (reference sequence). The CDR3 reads CASSLGTSGLAANVLTF. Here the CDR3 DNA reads TGTGCCAGCAGCTTGGGGACTAGCGGGCTCGCAGCCAACGTCCTGACTTTC.

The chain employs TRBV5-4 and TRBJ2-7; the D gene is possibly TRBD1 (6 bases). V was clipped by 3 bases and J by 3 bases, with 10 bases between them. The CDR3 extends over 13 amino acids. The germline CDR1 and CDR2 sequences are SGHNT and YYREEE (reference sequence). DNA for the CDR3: TGTGCCAGCAGCTCAGGGGTTAGCTACGAGCAGTACTTC. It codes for CASSSGVSYEQYF.

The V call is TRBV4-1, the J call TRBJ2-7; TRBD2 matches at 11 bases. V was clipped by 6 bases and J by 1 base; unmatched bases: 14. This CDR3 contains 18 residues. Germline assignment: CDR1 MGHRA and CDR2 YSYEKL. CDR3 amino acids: CASSLNFPGLAESYEQYF. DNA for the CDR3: TGCGCCAGCAGTCTGAACTTTCCGGGACTAGCGGAATCCTACGAGCAGTACTTC.

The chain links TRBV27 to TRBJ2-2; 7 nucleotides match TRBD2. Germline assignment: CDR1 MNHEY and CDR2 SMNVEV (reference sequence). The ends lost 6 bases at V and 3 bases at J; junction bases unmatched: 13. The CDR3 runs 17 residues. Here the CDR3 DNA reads TGTGCCAGCAGCCTCTCCCCCCCTCTAGCGGACACCGGGGAGCTGTTTTTT. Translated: CASSLSPPLADTGELFF.

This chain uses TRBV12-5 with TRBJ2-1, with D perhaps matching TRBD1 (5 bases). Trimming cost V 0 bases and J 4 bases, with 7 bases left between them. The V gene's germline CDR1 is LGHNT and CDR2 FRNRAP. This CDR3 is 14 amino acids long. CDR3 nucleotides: TGTGCTAGTGGTTTGGTAAACAGGTACAATGAGCAGTTCTTC. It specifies CASGLVNRYNEQFF.

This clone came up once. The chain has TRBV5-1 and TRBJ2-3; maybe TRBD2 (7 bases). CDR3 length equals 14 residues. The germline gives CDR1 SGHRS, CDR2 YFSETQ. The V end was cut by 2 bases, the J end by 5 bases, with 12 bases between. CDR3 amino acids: CASSFGGGGDTQYF. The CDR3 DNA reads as TGCGCCAGCAGCTTTGGGGGAGGGGGAGATACGCAGTATTTT.

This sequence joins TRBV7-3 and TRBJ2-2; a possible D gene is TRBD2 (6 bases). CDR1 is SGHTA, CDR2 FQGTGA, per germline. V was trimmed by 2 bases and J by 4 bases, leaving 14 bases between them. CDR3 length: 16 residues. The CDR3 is CASSLSSGRTTGELFF. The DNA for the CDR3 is TGTGCCAGCAGCTTATCCAGCGGGCGAACCACCGGGGAGCTGTTTTTT. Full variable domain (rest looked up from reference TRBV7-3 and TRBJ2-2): GAGVSQTPSNKVTEKGKYVELRCDPISGHTALYWYRQSLGQGPEFLIYFQGTGAADDSGLPNDRFFAVRPEGSVSTLKIQRTERGDSAVYLCASSLSSGRTTGELFFGEGSRLTVL.

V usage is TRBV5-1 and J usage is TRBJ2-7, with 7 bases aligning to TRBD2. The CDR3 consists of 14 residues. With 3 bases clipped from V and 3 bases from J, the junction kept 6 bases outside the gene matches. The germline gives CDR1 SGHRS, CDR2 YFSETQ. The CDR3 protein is CASSSAGERYEQYF. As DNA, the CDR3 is TGCGCCAGCAGCTCCGCGGGGGAACGCTACGAGCAGTACTTC.

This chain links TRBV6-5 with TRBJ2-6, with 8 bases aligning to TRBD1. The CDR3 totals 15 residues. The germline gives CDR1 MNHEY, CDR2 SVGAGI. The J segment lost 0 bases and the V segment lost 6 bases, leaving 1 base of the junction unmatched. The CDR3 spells CASSTGGSGANVLTF. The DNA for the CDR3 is TGTGCCAGCAGCACAGGGGGCTCTGGGGCCAACGTCCTGACTTTC.

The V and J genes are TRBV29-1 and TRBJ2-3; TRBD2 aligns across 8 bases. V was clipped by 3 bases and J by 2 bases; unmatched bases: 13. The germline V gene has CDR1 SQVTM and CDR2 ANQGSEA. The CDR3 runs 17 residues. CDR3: CSVDSSALAGYTDTQYF. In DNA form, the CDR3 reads TGCAGCGTTGATTCCTCAGCTTTAGCGGGGTACACAGATACGCAGTATTTT.

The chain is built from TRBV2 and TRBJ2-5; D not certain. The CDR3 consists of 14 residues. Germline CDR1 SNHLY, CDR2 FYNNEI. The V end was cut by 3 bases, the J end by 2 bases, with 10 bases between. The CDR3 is CASSDLAIQETQYF. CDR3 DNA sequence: TGTGCCAGCAGTGACTTAGCAATTCAAGAGACCCAGTACTTC.

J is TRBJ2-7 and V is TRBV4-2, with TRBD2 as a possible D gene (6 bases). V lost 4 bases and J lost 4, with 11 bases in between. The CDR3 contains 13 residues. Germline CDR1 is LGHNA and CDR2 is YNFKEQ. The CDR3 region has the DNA TGTGCCAGCAGCCCCTTGGGGGGTTACGAGCAGTACTTC. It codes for CASSPLGGYEQYF.